This TCR beta chain comes out of a study of technical replicates of blood from four donors. V lost 6 bases and J lost 5, with 13 bases in between. The CDR3 spans 12 residues. CDR1 is SQVTM and CDR2 is ANQGSEA in the germline V gene. Sequencing was performed with immunoSEQ multiplex PCR; in TCRdb, only in-frame clones are kept and a portion is missing. The data show 70,000 to 90,000 clones, approximately 94% seen once. Sequencing was done on a sample of T cells isolated from PBMCs. The sequence was collected from a human donor in good health. This chain connects TRBV29-1 to TRBJ2-5, with D tentatively TRBD2 (5 bases). The CDR3 DNA reads TGCAGCGTAAGGGCTTCGGGGGAGACCCAGTACTTC. Encoded protein: CSVRASGETQYF.